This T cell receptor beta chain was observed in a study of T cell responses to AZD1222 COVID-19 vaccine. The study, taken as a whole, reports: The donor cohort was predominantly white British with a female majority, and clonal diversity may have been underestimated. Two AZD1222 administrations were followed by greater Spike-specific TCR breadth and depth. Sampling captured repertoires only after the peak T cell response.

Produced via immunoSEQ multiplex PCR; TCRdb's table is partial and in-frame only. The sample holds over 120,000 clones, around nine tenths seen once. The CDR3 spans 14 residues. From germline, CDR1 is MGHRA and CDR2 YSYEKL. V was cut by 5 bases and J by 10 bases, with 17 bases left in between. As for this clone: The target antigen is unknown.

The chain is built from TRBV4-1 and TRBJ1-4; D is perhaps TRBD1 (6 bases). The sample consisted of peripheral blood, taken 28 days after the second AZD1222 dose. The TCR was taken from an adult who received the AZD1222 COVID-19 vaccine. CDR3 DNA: TGCGCCAGCAGCGGACACAGGGAAACCGGAAAACTGTTTTTT. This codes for CASSGHRETGKLFF.